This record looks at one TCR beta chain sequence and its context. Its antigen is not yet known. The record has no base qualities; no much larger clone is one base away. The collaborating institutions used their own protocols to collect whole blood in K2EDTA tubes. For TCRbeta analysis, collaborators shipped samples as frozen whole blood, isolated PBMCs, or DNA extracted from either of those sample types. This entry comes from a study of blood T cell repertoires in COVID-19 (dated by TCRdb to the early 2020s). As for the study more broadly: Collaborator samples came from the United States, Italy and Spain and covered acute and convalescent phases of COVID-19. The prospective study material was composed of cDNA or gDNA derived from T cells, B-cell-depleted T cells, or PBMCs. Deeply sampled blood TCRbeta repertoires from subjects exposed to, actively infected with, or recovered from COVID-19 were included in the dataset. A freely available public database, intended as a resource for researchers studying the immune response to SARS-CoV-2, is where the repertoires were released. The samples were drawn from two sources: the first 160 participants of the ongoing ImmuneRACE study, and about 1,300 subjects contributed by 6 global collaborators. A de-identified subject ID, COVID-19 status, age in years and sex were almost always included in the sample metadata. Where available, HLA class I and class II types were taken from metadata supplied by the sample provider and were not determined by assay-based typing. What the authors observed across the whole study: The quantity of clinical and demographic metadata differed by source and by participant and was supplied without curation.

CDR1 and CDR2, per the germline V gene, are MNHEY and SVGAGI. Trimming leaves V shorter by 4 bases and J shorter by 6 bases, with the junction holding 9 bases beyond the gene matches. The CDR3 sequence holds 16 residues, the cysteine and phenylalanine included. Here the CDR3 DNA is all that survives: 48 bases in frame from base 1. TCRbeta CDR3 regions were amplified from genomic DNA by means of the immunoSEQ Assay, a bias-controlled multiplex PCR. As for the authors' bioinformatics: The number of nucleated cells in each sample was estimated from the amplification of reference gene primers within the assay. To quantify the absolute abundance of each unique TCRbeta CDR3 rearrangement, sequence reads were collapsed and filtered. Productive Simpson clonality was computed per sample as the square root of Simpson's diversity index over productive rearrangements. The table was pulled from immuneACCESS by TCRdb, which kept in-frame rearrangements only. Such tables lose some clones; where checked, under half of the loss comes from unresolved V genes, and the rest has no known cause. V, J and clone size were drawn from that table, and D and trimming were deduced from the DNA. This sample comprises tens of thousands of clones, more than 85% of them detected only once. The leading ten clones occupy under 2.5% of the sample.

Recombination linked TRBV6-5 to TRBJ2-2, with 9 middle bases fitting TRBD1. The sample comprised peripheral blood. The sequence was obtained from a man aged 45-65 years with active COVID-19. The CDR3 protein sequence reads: CASSFPGQGPSGELFF. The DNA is TGTGCCAGCAGTTTTCCGGGACAGGGTCCCTCCGGGGAGCTGTTTTTT.